This T cell receptor beta chain was recovered during a study of T cell responses to AZD1222 COVID-19 vaccine. Profiled with immunoSEQ multiplex PCR; TCRdb holds only in-frame clones, not every one. The sample lists over 110,000 clones, about 87% occurring once. Trimming stripped 3 bases from V and 3 bases from J, with 15 bases between. This CDR3 spans 16 amino acids. Per germline, CDR1 LNHDA and CDR2 SQIVND (reference sequence). The source is an adult in good health. This material consisted of peripheral blood, taken on day 0 of AZD1222 vaccination. V and J are TRBV19 and TRBJ1-5, with a weak D call TRBD1 (5 bases). The CDR3 DNA reads TGTGCCAGTAGTATGGTAGGGCAGGGATACAATCAGCCCCAGCATTTT. It encodes CASSMVGQGYNQPQHF.